These 22 T cell receptor beta chains originate from one sample sequenced in a study of Graves' ophthalmopathy and Graves' hyperthyroidism (dated by TCRdb to the late 2010s). The reads were generated on an Illumina HiSeq 2000. For repertoire sequencing, TCR beta CDR3 regions were amplified from RNA transcripts. HTBI primers and the Qiagen OneStep RT-PCR kit were used in a first-round RT-PCR, which was followed by a second-round multiplex PCR, size selection and purification. Through fastp at Q25 and MiXCR, TCRdb rebuilt clones from the public reads, retaining in-frame beta chains. Rows matching on CDR3 protein sequence are summarized as one entry with the most common DNA and genes. A total of 300,000 to 400,000 distinct CDR3 sequences appear in this sample, about a sixth of them only once. Roughly 2.4% of the sample is held by the ten biggest clonotypes. The sample comprised peripheral blood. These receptor sequences come from an adult woman with stable Graves' hyperthyroidism.

A word on this clonotype: One base away lies a much larger clone, so this may be a sequencing read error. The gene calls are TRBV7-3 and TRBJ2-2; no reliable D call. Germline CDR1 and CDR2: SGHTA and FQGTGA. V dropped 2 bases and J dropped 3 bases, with 7 bases sitting between them. The CDR3 has 14 amino acids. CDR3 loop: CASSLDTYTGELFF. DNA of the CDR3: TGTGCCAGCAGCTTAGACACTTACACCGGGGAGCTGTTTTTT. Full variable domain (missing parts from reference TRBV7-3 and TRBJ2-2): GAGVSQTPSNKVTEKGKYVELRCDPISGHTALYWYRQSLGQGPEFLIYFQGTGAADDSGLPNDRFFAVRPEGSVSTLKIQRTERGDSAVYLCASSLDTYTGELFFGEGSRLTVL.

The genes are TRBV4-1 and TRBJ1-2, with no clear D. The CDR3 has 15 amino acids. Trimming shortened V by 1 base and J by 5 bases, and 14 bases separated the two germline ends. Per the germline V gene, CDR1 is MGHRA and CDR2 is YSYEKL. CDR3 sequence (DNA): TGCGCCAGCAGCCAAGCGGCAGGAGAAGCTTATGGCTACACCTTC. Residues: CASSQAAGEAYGYTF.

As to this clonotype: The missing conserved phenylalanine or tryptophan at the end of this CDR3 makes a read error likely. The rearrangement links TRBV5-3 to TRBJ1-5; D is uncertain. TRBV5-3 is placed among ORFs of uncertain function. This CDR3 spans 13 amino acids. CDR3 in DNA: TGTGCCAGCAGCTTGGACCCCAATCAGCCCCAGCATGTT. Protein sequence: CASSLDPNQPQHV.

This chain joins TRBV27 and TRBJ2-7, with D perhaps assigned TRBD1 or TRBD2 (6 bases each). Germline V CDR1 and CDR2: MNHEY, SMNVEV (reference sequence). The CDR3 spans 15 residues. V was trimmed by 7 bases and J by 2 bases, leaving 18 bases between them. This chain's CDR3 is CASKLSGGRPYEQYF. The DNA of the CDR3 is TGTGCCAGCAAACTCTCTGGGGGGCGACCCTACGAGCAGTACTTC.

In its sample, this clonotype was seen many times. V usage is TRBV29-1 and J usage is TRBJ2-7; TRBD1 agrees at 10 bases. The V gene's germline CDR1 is SQVTM and CDR2 ANQGSEA. The CDR3 sequence is 13 residues long. Unmatched junction bases numbered 4, after V lost 8 bases and J lost 0 bases. DNA of the CDR3: TGCAGCATTGGGACAGGGGACTCCTACGAGCAGTACTTC. The encoded protein is CSIGTGDSYEQYF.

Ten or more counts support this clonotype. The chain is built from TRBV19 and TRBJ2-2; D is perhaps TRBD1 or TRBD2 (6 bases each). The CDR3 length is 15 residues. Deletions cut 1 base from V and 6 bases from J, with 12 bases between. Looked up from germline, CDR1 is LNHDA and CDR2 is SQIVND (reference sequence). CDR3 sequence: CASSIVWGASGELFF. For the CDR3, the DNA is TGTGCCAGTAGTATAGTGTGGGGGGCCTCCGGGGAGCTGTTTTTT.

The table lists this clonotype with many counts. The chain combines TRBV2 with TRBJ1-5, with 10 bases identical to TRBD1. CDR1 and CDR2 (germline): SNHLY, FYNNEI. V gave up 3 bases and J gave up 0 bases; unmatched junction bases: 11. CDR3 length: 19 amino acids. CDR3 residues: CASSEFWGTGASSNQPQHF. The CDR3 DNA reads as TGTGCCAGCAGTGAGTTTTGGGGGACAGGGGCCTCTAGCAATCAGCCCCAGCATTTT.

The chain uses TRBV12-3 or TRBV12-4 and TRBJ2-1, with TRBD2 identical over 7 bases. The CDR3 has 15 residues. V gave up 6 bases and J gave up 8 bases; unmatched junction bases: 13. The CDR3 DNA is TGTGCCAGCAGCCCCGGACTTTCCCGGGGGGATGAGCAGTTCTTC. Its protein product is CASSPGLSRGDEQFF.

This clonotype was detected ten times or more. As DNA, the CDR3 is TGTGCCAGCACCCCAGCAGGGGAGTGGTATGGCTACACCTTC. It specifies CASTPAGEWYGYTF. The chain joins TRBV6-2 or TRBV6-3 to TRBJ1-2; maybe TRBD1 (6 bases). Trimming stripped 7 bases from V and 5 bases from J, with 17 bases between. The CDR3 consists of 14 residues. Germline assignment: CDR1 MNHEY and CDR2 SVGEGT.

This clonotype showed up many times. The CDR3 here is CASNHVRRNMNQPQHF. In DNA, the CDR3 is TGTGCCAGCAACCATGTGAGACGGAATATGAACCAGCCCCAGCATTTT. This chain joins TRBV28 and TRBJ1-5, with D unclear. This CDR3 has 16 amino acids. CDR1 is MDHEN, CDR2 SYDVKM, per germline. Trimming shortened V by 7 bases and J by 7 bases, and 23 bases separated the two germline ends.

This clonotype appeared many times. V and J are TRBV19 and TRBJ2-2; 7 nucleotides align to TRBD1. Germline V gene data show CDR1 as LNHDA and CDR2 as SQIVND (reference sequence). The CDR3 length is 16 residues. With 6 bases clipped from V and 3 bases from J, the junction kept 10 bases outside the gene matches. Written as DNA, the CDR3 is TGTGCCAGTAGCGAAAGACAGGGCTCGGACACCGGGGAGCTGTTTTTT. It is translated as CASSERQGSDTGELFF.

Concerning this clonotype itself: A much larger clone sits a single nucleotide away, making a read error possible. The rearrangement uses TRBV24-1 and TRBJ2-7; D call uncertain. The CDR3 spans 12 residues. CDR1 and CDR2 from the germline V gene are KGHDR and SFDVKD. Trimming cost V 4 bases and J 3 bases, with 6 bases left between them. CDR3 sequence: CATSESGYEQYF. The CDR3 DNA sequence: TGTGCCACCAGTGAGTCCGGCTACGAGCAGTACTTC.

This clonotype turned up a few times. This chain joins TRBV5-1 and TRBJ2-7; TRBD1 aligns across 10 bases. Germline V lookup: CDR1 SGHRS, CDR2 YFSETQ. Germline trimming cut 4 bases from V and 2 bases from J; bases unmatched to any gene: 12. The CDR3 sequence is 17 residues long. CDR3 nucleotides: TGCGCCAGCAGCCCCGCCGAGGGGACAGGGGTCCCCTACGAGCAGTACTTC. Its translation: CASSPAEGTGVPYEQYF. The full variable domain, its missing parts supplied by reference TRBV5-1 and TRBJ2-7, is KAGVTQTPRYLIKTRGQQVTLSCSPISGHRSVSWYQQTPGQGLQFLFEYFSETQRNKGNFPGRFSGRQFSNSRSEMNVSTLELGDSALYLCASSPAEGTGVPYEQYFGPGTRLTVT.

This clonotype was detected many times. The chain links TRBV6-5 to TRBJ2-2; TRBD1 agrees at 9 bases. Trimming cost V 2 bases and J 6 bases; bases outside gene matches: 7. Germline V CDR1 and CDR2: MNHEY, SVGAGI. This CDR3 has 16 residues. The CDR3 loop reads CASSYRDRVISGELFF. CDR3 sequence (DNA): TGTGCCAGCAGTTACCGGGACAGGGTTATCTCCGGGGAGCTGTTTTTT.

This clonotype was observed many times. The V gene is TRBV12-3 or TRBV12-4, the J gene TRBJ1-1; tentative D call: TRBD1 (5 bases). CDR3 length: 14 amino acids. V dropped 1 base and J dropped 10 bases, with 16 bases sitting between them. CDR3 coding DNA: TGTGCCAGCAGTTTAGGGACACGGCTATTCAGAGCTTTCTTT. Protein: CASSLGTRLFRAFF.

This clonotype has just a few counts. The V and J genes are TRBV5-1 and TRBJ1-2; 8 bases line up with TRBD1. After removal of 1 base from V and 7 bases from J, the junction contained 9 bases not matched to a gene. Germline V lookup: CDR1 SGHRS, CDR2 YFSETQ. The CDR3 extends over 15 amino acids. The CDR3 sequence: CASSLRDRRLGGYTF. The DNA of the CDR3 is TGCGCCAGCAGCTTGCGGGACAGGCGCCTCGGTGGCTACACCTTC.

The chain joins TRBV18 to TRBJ2-5; perhaps TRBD2 as D (6 bases). The CDR3 is 13 amino acids. CDR1 and CDR2 from the germline V gene are KGHSH and LQKENI. Trimming left V 10 bases short and J 2 bases short, with 14 bases between. CDR3 DNA sequence: TGTGCCACCTCTCCGGGAGCACAAGAGACCCAGTACTTC. Translating it yields CATSPGAQETQYF.

This clonotype was observed at least ten times. J is TRBJ2-7 and V is TRBV20-1; 7 nucleotides match TRBD2. The germline V gene has CDR1 DFQATT and CDR2 SNEGSKA (reference sequence). The CDR3 loop spans 14 amino acids. V shed 6 bases and J 0 bases; nucleotides not matched to a gene: 8. The CDR3 DNA reads TGCAGTGCACCACAAGCGGGAAGCTCCTACGAGCAGTACTTC. Its protein product is CSAPQAGSSYEQYF.

The table lists this clonotype with many counts. The chain links TRBV29-1 to TRBJ1-1; 8 nucleotides align to TRBD1. The CDR3 spans 14 residues. The V and J ends lost 2 bases and 3 bases, in that order; junction bases with no gene match: 5. Germline V gene sequence: CDR1 SQVTM, CDR2 ANQGSEA. Here the CDR3 reads CSVEPDREYTEAFF. CDR3 nucleotide sequence: TGCAGCGTTGAACCGGACAGGGAATACACTGAAGCTTTCTTT.

This clonotype has a count of ten or more. This chain connects TRBV20-1 to TRBJ2-7; 14 positions match TRBD2. With 7 bases clipped from V and 3 bases from J, the junction kept 2 bases outside the gene matches. This CDR3 has 13 residues. Germline-derived CDR1 and CDR2 are DFQATT and SNEGSKA (reference sequence). CDR3 sequence: CSGGLAGDYEQYF. CDR3 DNA: TGCAGTGGGGGACTAGCGGGAGACTACGAGCAGTACTTC.

This clonotype was seen repeatedly, ten times or more. The rearrangement links TRBV20-1 to TRBJ1-2; no clear D gene. V lost 6 bases and J lost 7, with 12 bases in between. This CDR3 spans 11 amino acids. Germline-derived CDR1 and CDR2 are DFQATT and SNEGSKA (reference sequence). The CDR3 is CSAPGRSGYTF. The CDR3 nucleotides are TGCAGTGCCCCAGGAAGGTCTGGCTACACCTTC.

This clonotype was recorded many times. This chain links TRBV12-3 or TRBV12-4 with TRBJ2-3; 8 nucleotides line up with TRBD2. CDR3 length equals 15 residues. J lost 5 bases, V lost 10 bases, and 14 bases had no gene match. CDR3 in amino acids: CATRDKSGREDTQYF. In nucleotides, the CDR3 is TGTGCCACCCGCGATAAAAGCGGGAGAGAAGATACGCAGTATTTT.